These 22 T cell receptor beta chains originate from one sample sequenced in a study of post-analysis software for immune sequencing data. These receptors are not linked to any known antigen. Study results and limitations: TRBV segments more frequent in patients than in controls numbered roughly 5 and included TRBV5-6, TRBV5-1 and TRBV20-1.

Researchers reported that TCR beta cDNA libraries carried unique molecular identifiers. MiXCR, run by TCRdb on the PCR reads, gives a single entry per CDR3 protein. Of about 260,000 distinct CDR3 sequences listed, 30% to 45% are singletons. Sample: blood. All receptors derive from a girl aged 5 to 17 with multiple sclerosis.

This clonotype was detected many times. The rearrangement joins TRBV28 to TRBJ2-1, with TRBD1 identical over 9 bases. Germline assignment: CDR1 MDHEN and CDR2 SYDVKM. J gave up 9 bases and V 6 bases, and 12 bases lay outside the gene matches. The CDR3 contains 15 residues. CDR3 in DNA: TGTGCCAGCAGCCTGGCCGGGACAGGGAGGGCTGAGCAGTTCTTC. It is translated as CASSLAGTGRAEQFF.

This sequence joins TRBV5-1 and TRBJ2-3; 7 bases are a match to TRBD2. After removal of 0 bases from V and 2 bases from J, the junction contained 3 bases not matched to a gene. Looked up from germline, CDR1 is SGHRS and CDR2 is YFSETQ. The CDR3 runs to 15 residues. The CDR3 coding sequence is TGCGCCAGCAGCTTGGCTACTAGCGACACAGATACGCAGTATTTT. Translated: CASSLATSDTDTQYF.

This clonotype came up many times. The chain links TRBV12-3 or TRBV12-4 to TRBJ2-1; the match to TRBD2 covers 12 bases. Losses at the gene ends were 6 bases for V and 7 bases for J; bases not matched to a gene: 13. The CDR3 sequence is 17 residues long. In DNA form, the CDR3 reads TGTGCCAGCAGAAGGAGCCAGCCTAGCGGGAGGGGGAATGAGCAGTTCTTC. Protein product: CASRRSQPSGRGNEQFF.

This chain joins TRBV28 and TRBJ2-2, with D uncertain. Germline CDR1 MDHEN, CDR2 SYDVKM. The CDR3 is 13 amino acids. V was pared by 4 bases and J by 9 bases, with 12 bases between. The CDR3 here is CASSYATLRELFF. In DNA, the CDR3 is TGTGCCAGCAGTTACGCGACCCTAAGGGAGCTGTTTTTT.

Comments on this clonotype: A much larger clone differs by one base, so this may be a read error. CDR3 DNA sequence: TGTGCCAGCAGCTGGACAGGGGACGGTGGCTACACCTTC. Translated: CASSWTGDGGYTF. The J gene is TRBJ1-2, the V gene TRBV7-2; 9 nucleotides align to TRBD1. There are 13 residues in the CDR3. With 4 bases clipped from V and 7 bases from J, the junction kept 4 bases outside the gene matches. The germline V gene has CDR1 SGHTA and CDR2 FQGNSA. Using reference TRBV7-2 and TRBJ1-2 for the parts outside the CDR3, the full variable domain is GAGVSQSPSNKVTEKGKDVELRCDPISGHTALYWYRQSLGQGLEFLIYFQGNSAPDKSGLPSDRFSAERTGGSVSTLTIQRTQQEDSAVYLCASSWTGDGGYTFGSGTRLTVV.

The chain employs TRBV29-1 and TRBJ2-2; TRBD1 aligns across 8 bases. After removal of 0 bases from V and 6 bases from J, the junction contained 9 bases not matched to a gene. The CDR3 spans 16 residues. CDR1 is SQVTM and CDR2 is ANQGSEA in the germline V gene. CDR3 amino acids: CSVEDRAQGAPGELFF. The CDR3 region has the DNA TGCAGCGTTGAAGATAGGGCGCAGGGGGCGCCCGGGGAGCTGTTTTTT.

A note on this clonotype: An end of the junction does not agree with germline; a read error may underlie this. The chain recombines TRBV20-1 with TRBJ1-2; TRBD1 is a possible D gene (5 bases). CDR3 length: 14 amino acids. From germline, CDR1 is DFQATT and CDR2 SNEGSKA (reference sequence). The CDR3 nucleotides read TGCAGTGCTAGCGCCCGAGGGGAGCCAGGAGGCTGCACCTTC. Translated: CSASARGEPGGCTF.

This clonotype was seen many times. The chain has TRBV20-1 and TRBJ2-3, with a tentative D call TRBD2 (6 bases). Per germline, CDR1 DFQATT and CDR2 SNEGSKA (reference sequence). This CDR3 has 12 residues. The CDR3 spells CRCERGTDTQYF. The CDR3 bases are TGCAGGTGCGAGCGGGGCACAGATACGCAGTATTTT.

The V and J genes are TRBV15 and TRBJ2-5, with 11 bases lining up with TRBD2. Germline CDR1 reads LNHNV; CDR2 reads YYDKDF (reference sequence). J was trimmed by 5 bases and V by 0 bases; bases with no gene match: 2. The CDR3 is 15 amino acids. The CDR3 DNA is TGTGCCACCAGCAGAGATGTAGCGGGAGGGGAGACCCAGTACTTC. Its protein product is CATSRDVAGGETQYF. The complete variable domain, with remaining parts taken from reference TRBV15 and TRBJ2-5, reads DAMVIQNPRYQVTQFGKPVTLSCSQTLNHNVMYWYQQKSSQAPKLLFHYYDKDFNNEADTPDNFQSRRPNTSFCFLDIRSPGLGDTAMYLCATSRDVAGGETQYFGPGTRLLVL.

As regards this clonotype: The CDR3 end shows no conserved phenylalanine or tryptophan, and so a read error is likely. The chain combines TRBV7-9 with TRBJ1-1, with D possibly TRBD1 on 6 matching bases. This CDR3 region has 15 residues. Germline V gives CDR1 SEHNR, CDR2 FQNEAQ (reference sequence). The V end was cut by 0 bases, the J end by 1 base, with 9 bases between. The CDR3 DNA sequence: TGTGCCAGCAGCTTAGCACAGGGTAAGAACACTGAAGCTTTCTGT. Its translation: CASSLAQGKNTEAFC.

Here the CDR3 DNA reads TGTGCCAGCAGCTACTGGACTAGCTTAAATGAGCAGTTCTTC. Translating it yields CASSYWTSLNEQFF. The chain has TRBV5-6 and TRBJ2-1, with 8 bases matching TRBD2. CDR1 and CDR2 from the germline V gene are SGHDT and YYEEEE. J gave up 7 bases and V 3 bases, and 6 bases lay outside the gene matches. This CDR3 is 14 amino acids long.

At least ten counts were recorded for this clonotype. J is TRBJ1-2 and V is TRBV12-3 or TRBV12-4; D is unclear. This CDR3 comprises 13 residues. The germline V and J ends were trimmed by 5 bases and 2 bases, with 9 bases remaining between them. The CDR3 sequence: CASSRNINYGYTF. Written as DNA, the CDR3 is TGTGCCAGCAGTCGAAATATCAACTATGGCTACACCTTC.

This clonotype turned up a few times. The chain recombines TRBV28 with TRBJ2-5; 7 bases line up with TRBD1. The CDR3 spans 15 residues. In germline, CDR1 is MDHEN, CDR2 SYDVKM. Trimming removed 2 bases from V and 1 base from J; junction bases left unmatched: 4. CDR3 in amino acids: CASSLSWDSQETQYF. The CDR3, as DNA: TGTGCCAGCAGTTTAAGCTGGGACAGCCAAGAGACCCAGTACTTC.

The sample holds many counts of this clonotype. V is TRBV28 and J is TRBJ2-2, with D perhaps TRBD2 (5 bases). Germline V gene data show CDR1 as MDHEN and CDR2 as SYDVKM. The CDR3 is made up of 12 amino acids. V lost 4 bases and J lost 5, with 5 bases in between. In DNA, the CDR3 is TGTGCCAGCAGTTCGGGGACCGGGGAGCTGTTTTTT. Residues: CASSSGTGELFF.

A few counts support this clonotype. V usage is TRBV10-3 and J usage is TRBJ1-1, with a tentative D call TRBD1 (5 bases). V was trimmed by 6 bases and J by 1 base, leaving 12 bases between them. The CDR3 sequence is 14 residues long. Per the germline V gene, CDR1 is ENHRY and CDR2 is SYGVKD. The CDR3 spells CAISRGAENTEAFF. CDR3 nucleotide sequence: TGTGCCATCAGCCGAGGGGCTGAGAACACTGAAGCTTTCTTT.

This clonotype has just a few counts. The chain employs TRBV14 and TRBJ2-3, with D possibly being TRBD1 (5 bases). Germline CDR1 and CDR2: SGHDN and FVKESK. The V end lost 1 base, the J end lost 2 bases, and 13 bases lay between the germline ends. The CDR3 runs to 16 residues. The DNA of the CDR3 is TGTGCCAGCAGCCAAGTCCCAGGGTGGGTCACAGATACGCAGTATTTT. Encoded protein: CASSQVPGWVTDTQYF. Full variable domain (outside the CDR3, taken from reference TRBV14 and TRBJ2-3): EAGVTQFPSHSVIEKGQTVTLRCDPISGHDNLYWYRRVMGKEIKFLLHFVKESKQDESGMPNNRFLAERTGGTYSTLKVQPAELEDSGVYFCASSQVPGWVTDTQYFGPGTRLTVL.

This clonotype was detected ten times or more. The V and J genes are TRBV12-3 or TRBV12-4 and TRBJ2-1; no definite D call. V was clipped by 5 bases and J by 6 bases, with 8 bases between them. This CDR3 contains 12 residues. The CDR3: CASSNPINEQFF. CDR3 coding DNA: TGTGCCAGCAGTAATCCTATCAATGAGCAGTTCTTC.

This clonotype has ten or more counts. As DNA, the CDR3 is TGCAGCGTTCAGCTATTCGGTCGTCGCGCAGATACGCAGTATTTT. Protein: CSVQLFGRRADTQYF. This chain uses TRBV29-1 with TRBJ2-3; D call uncertain. CDR1 is SQVTM, CDR2 ANQGSEA, per germline. The CDR3 has 15 amino acids. Trimming removed 5 bases from V and 4 bases from J, with 19 bases in between.

There are a few counts of this clonotype. This chain connects TRBV30 to TRBJ1-2; D is possibly TRBD1 (6 bases). The length of the CDR3 is 11 residues. Trimming left V 4 bases short and J 9 bases short, with 12 bases between. Germline loops: CDR1 GTSNPN, CDR2 SVGIG (reference sequence). This chain's CDR3 is CAWNGGVSYTF. CDR3 bases: TGTGCCTGGAATGGGGGCGTGAGCTACACCTTC.

This clonotype occurred once. The V and J genes are TRBV5-6 and TRBJ1-2, with D tentatively TRBD1 (5 bases). With 0 bases removed from V and 7 bases from J, the gap between germline ends came to 13 bases. The germline V gene encodes CDR1 SGHDT and CDR2 YYEEEE. The CDR3 sequence is 14 residues long. This chain's CDR3 is CASSLGQRGRGYTF. For the CDR3, the DNA is TGTGCCAGCAGCTTGGGACAGCGGGGCCGTGGCTACACCTTC.

The CDR3 DNA reads TGTGCCAGCAGCTTAGATCAAACACATGAAGCTTTCTTT. Its protein product is CASSLDQTHEAFF. The V call is TRBV7-2, the J call TRBJ1-1; no clear D. Trimming cost V 1 base and J 7 bases, with 10 bases left between them. CDR1 SGHTA and CDR2 FQGNSA come from the germline V gene. The CDR3 has 13 amino acids.

This clonotype was picked up many times. The chain links TRBV9 to TRBJ1-2; no definite D call. The germline CDR1 and CDR2 sequences are SGDLS and YYNGEE. This CDR3 contains 15 residues. Trimming cost V 3 bases and J 5 bases, with 17 bases left between them. The CDR3 reads CASSDRQLGLYGYTF. The CDR3 bases are TGTGCCAGCAGCGACCGCCAACTGGGTCTTTATGGCTACACCTTC.